Sequencing of this T cell receptor (beta chain) was carried out in a study of T-cell reconstitution after alpha-beta-depleted transplantation in children. V dropped 1 base and J dropped 7 bases, with 10 bases sitting between them. Germline values: CDR1 SGHVS, CDR2 FNYEAQ. The length of the CDR3 is 14 residues. The TCRbeta library incorporated unique molecular identifiers. MiXCR, applied by TCRdb to the PCR reads, yields one record per CDR3 protein. The profile shows approximately 350,000 distinct CDR3 sequences, 13% of them singletons. This chain uses TRBV7-6 with TRBJ1-4, with D tentatively TRBD1 (6 bases). Sequencing was performed on PBMCs, taken from the stem cell graft. The TCR was taken from a human donor who donated a stem cell graft to a child with Fanconi anemia. Here the CDR3 reads CASSLDDRPEKLFF. The CDR3, as DNA: TGTGCCAGCAGCTTAGACGACAGGCCTGAAAAACTGTTTTTT. Drawing the rest from reference TRBV7-6 and TRBJ1-4, the complete variable domain is GAGVSQSPRYKVTKRGQDVALRCDPISGHVSLYWYRQALGQGPEFLTYFNYEAQQDKSGLPNDRFSAERPEGSISTLTIQRTEQRDSAMYRCASSLDDRPEKLFFGSGTQLSVL.